This is a list of T cell receptor beta chains from one sample in a study of blood T cell repertoires in COVID-19. TCRdb keeps only in-frame clones here, not all; method: immunoSEQ multiplex PCR. The sample shows 62,000 or so clones, around 85% of them seen only once. The source material was peripheral blood. The receptors originated from an older woman with acute or convalescent COVID-19. Both conserved end residues are part of each CDR3. A D gene is named only where the DNA matches it firmly. Where a row states a size, it is once, few, many or the class of an expanded clone; other rows omit it.

once NA TRBJ1-1 TRBV11-2 CASSPIGVFTEAFF TGTGCCAGCAGTCCCATAGGGGTGTTCACTGAAGCTTTCTTT
NA TRBD1 TRBJ2-2 TRBV5-4 CASSPRQGFGELFF TGTGCCAGCAGCCCTCGACAGGGATTCGGGGAGCTGTTTTTT
NA NA TRBJ1-2 TRBV3-1/TRBV3-2 CASSQGSGYTF TGTGCCAGCAGCCAAGGTAGCGGCTACACCTTC
NA NA TRBJ2-7 TRBV10-3 CAISVNGGASYEQYF TGTGCCATCAGTGTCAACGGGGGTGCATCCTACGAGCAGTACTTC
NA TRBD2 TRBJ2-3 TRBV5-4 CASSFNGGATDTQYF TGTGCCAGCAGCTTCAACGGGGGGGCCACAGATACGCAGTATTTT
NA NA TRBJ1-1 TRBV5-1 CASSITTGPMNTEAFF TGCGCCAGCAGCATAACTACAGGTCCGATGAACACTGAAGCTTTCTTT
NA NA TRBJ1-1 TRBV5-6 CASSLPLGGSKLNTEAFF TGTGCCAGCAGCTTGCCCCTGGGAGGGTCTAAACTGAACACTGAAGCTTTCTTT
NA TRBD1 TRBJ2-1 TRBV30 CAWSVVRGQYNEQFF TGTGCCTGGAGTGTCGTTAGGGGACAGTACAATGAGCAGTTCTTC
few TRBD2 TRBJ2-7 TRBV9 CASSVGEGFEQYF TGTGCCAGCAGCGTAGGGGAGGGGTTCGAGCAGTACTTC
NA NA TRBJ1-2 TRBV5-1 CASSFTGNYGYTF TGCGCCAGCAGCTTCACAGGGAACTATGGCTACACCTTC
few NA TRBJ2-1 TRBV27 CASRPLGSSYNEQFF TGTGCCAGCAGGCCCCTGGGGAGTTCCTACAATGAGCAGTTCTTC
NA NA TRBJ2-3 TRBV7-3 CASSLGRGANTDTQYF TGTGCCAGCAGTCTGGGACGGGGGGCAAACACAGATACGCAGTATTTT
NA NA TRBJ2-5 TRBV2 CASSEDEIAETQYF TGTGCCAGCAGTGAAGACGAGATCGCGGAGACCCAGTACTTC
NA NA TRBJ2-2 TRBV9 CASTAGSSNTGELFF TGTGCCAGCACCGCGGGGAGTTCGAACACCGGGGAGCTGTTTTTT
NA TRBD1 TRBJ1-1 TRBV4-1 CASSLDRRGTEAFF TGCGCCAGCAGCCTGGACAGGCGAGGCACTGAAGCTTTCTTT
NA NA TRBJ1-2 TRBV2 CASNTPPDSQHGYTF TGTGCCAGCAATACCCCCCCGGACAGTCAGCATGGCTACACCTTC
once TRBD1 TRBJ2-5 TRBV28 CASRETGRQETQYF TGTGCCAGCAGAGAGACAGGGAGACAAGAGACCCAGTACTTC
NA NA TRBJ1-2 TRBV3-1/TRBV3-2 CASSQGTRYGYTF TGTGCCAGCAGCCAAGGAACTCGATATGGCTACACCTTC
NA TRBD1 TRBJ1-2 TRBV24-1 CATSDLGGGSGYTF TGTGCCACCAGTGACCTCGGAGGGGGCAGTGGCTACACCTTC
NA NA TRBJ1-3 TRBV18 CASSPPRQSSGNTIYF TGTGCCAGCTCACCACCCAGGCAGAGCTCTGGAAACACCATATATTTT
few NA TRBJ2-7 TRBV5-1 CASSITQGYEQYF TGCGCCAGCAGCATAACCCAGGGGTACGAGCAGTACTTC
NA TRBD2 TRBJ2-1 TRBV6-5 CASSFSGSYNEQFF TGTGCCAGCAGTTTTAGCGGGAGCTACAATGAGCAGTTCTTC
NA TRBD1 TRBJ1-2 TRBV24-1 CATSDRGTGLPGYTF TGTGCCACCAGTGATAGAGGGACAGGGCTCCCTGGCTACACCTTC
NA NA TRBJ1-1 TRBV27 CASRLTGNTEAFF TGTGCCAGCAGGCTGACAGGGAACACTGAAGCTTTCTTT
few NA TRBJ2-7 TRBV21-1 CARYSGDTYEQYF TGTGCCCGCTATAGCGGGGACACCTACGAGCAGTACTTC
few TRBD1 TRBJ1-2 TRBV6-5 CASSNTGGLYGYTF TGTGCCAGCAGCAATACAGGGGGTTTATATGGCTACACCTTC
NA NA TRBJ1-2 TRBV28 CASTSRRYGYTF TGTGCCAGCACCTCTAGGAGGTATGGCTACACCTTC
NA NA TRBJ1-1 TRBV7-3 CASSTDRNTEAFF TGTGCCAGCAGCACTGACAGGAACACTGAAGCTTTCTTT
NA TRBD2 TRBJ2-5 TRBV11-2 CASSLDPSGLAGETQYF TGTGCCAGCAGCTTAGACCCTAGCGGATTAGCGGGAGAGACCCAGTACTTC
NA TRBD2 TRBJ2-1 TRBV27 CASRLTLRSGDNEQFF TGTGCCAGCAGACTAACTTTGAGAAGCGGGGACAATGAGCAGTTCTTC
once TRBD1 TRBJ1-4 TRBV19 CASSIGQGAITNEKLFF TGTGCCAGTAGTATCGGGCAGGGGGCTATAACTAATGAAAAACTGTTTTTT
NA TRBD1 TRBJ1-2 TRBV29-1 CSVEVEGQPNYGYTF TGCAGCGTTGAAGTTGAGGGACAGCCCAACTATGGCTACACCTTC
NA NA TRBJ2-3 TRBV3-1/TRBV3-2 CASSQMVAITDTQYF TGTGCCAGCAGCCAAATGGTAGCGATCACAGATACGCAGTATTTT